The rows below give T cell receptor beta chains drawn from one sample of a study of siplizumab effects on memory and regulatory T cells. Profiling relied on immunoSEQ multiplex PCR, and the TCRdb table lists in-frame clones only, not all of them. The sample carries 50,000 to 55,000 clones, 95% to 98% recorded once. Specimen: naive CD4+ T cells sorted from blood. Source of these receptors: a human donor in good health. Both conserved end residues are part of each CDR3. D genes are given only for firm matches. Clone sizes are given selectively: once, few, many, or a class where the clone is expanded.

cdr3_length,clone_size,v_call,j_call,d_call,cdr3_nt,cdr3_aa
14,once,TRBV2,TRBJ2-2,-,TGTGCCAGCAAAAAACGGGAGCACACCGGGGAGCTGTTTTTT,CASKKREHTGELFF
13,-,TRBV5-1,TRBJ2-1,TRBD2,TGCGCCAGCAGCTTGCCTAGCGGTAATGAGCAGTTCTTC,CASSLPSGNEQFF
11,-,TRBV6-5,TRBJ2-7,-,TGTGCCAGCAGAAACTCCTACGAGCAGTACTTC,CASRNSYEQYF
14,-,TRBV7-2,TRBJ2-2,-,TGTGCCAGCAGCCTGAACGGGTTCGGCGGGGAGCTGTTTTTT,CASSLNGFGGELFF
15,-,TRBV7-9,TRBJ1-3,-,TGTGCCAGCAGCTTAACAGGGTCCTCTGGAAACACCATATATTTT,CASSLTGSSGNTIYF
15,-,TRBV5-4,TRBJ2-7,-,TGTGCCAGCAGCTTGGTCGGGGGTCCCTCCTACGAGCAGTACTTC,CASSLVGGPSYEQYF
13,-,TRBV10-3,TRBJ1-3,-,TGTGCCATCAGTGACGAGGCTGGAAACACCATATATTTT,CAISDEAGNTIYF
15,-,TRBV6-5,TRBJ1-6,-,TGTGCCAGCAGTTACTCGAGAAGGGGGGCGTCACCCCTCCACTTT,CASSYSRRGASPLHF
13,-,TRBV11-3,TRBJ1-1,-,TGTGCCAGCAGCTTATACAAGAACACTGAAGCTTTCTTT,CASSLYKNTEAFF
15,-,TRBV29-1,TRBJ1-1,TRBD1,TGCAGCGTTTCTAAGCTGACAGGGGCCAACACTGAAGCTTTCTTT,CSVSKLTGANTEAFF
15,-,TRBV6-5,TRBJ2-1,TRBD2,TGTGCCAGCAGCATAGCGGGGCTCTCCTACAATGAGCAGTTCTTC,CASSIAGLSYNEQFF
13,-,TRBV29-1,TRBJ2-2,TRBD1,TGCAGCGTCAGGGGGCAGAACACCGGGGAGCTGTTTTTT,CSVRGQNTGELFF
15,-,TRBV5-1,TRBJ2-1,-,TGCGCCAGCAACTCGGACACGTCAATATACAATGAGCAGTTCTTC,CASNSDTSIYNEQFF
14,once,TRBV7-2,TRBJ2-3,-,TGTGCCAGCAGCATCCAACTAGGCACAGATACGCAGTATTTT,CASSIQLGTDTQYF
12,-,TRBV28,TRBJ1-5,-,TGTGCCAGCAGTGGGGAGGGTCAGCCCCAGCATTTT,CASSGEGQPQHF
14,-,TRBV28,TRBJ2-7,-,TGTGCCAGCAGTCCTCTCCGGACATTGTACGAGCAGTACTTC,CASSPLRTLYEQYF
15,-,TRBV7-9,TRBJ2-1,TRBD2,TGTGCCAGCAGCCCTCTAGCGGCGACCTACAATGAGCAGTTCTTC,CASSPLAATYNEQFF
16,-,TRBV5-1,TRBJ1-2,-,TGCGCCAGCAGTCCGGCGAACAGCGTTATCAACTATGGCTACACCTTC,CASSPANSVINYGYTF
15,-,TRBV5-4,TRBJ1-2,-,TGTGCCAGCAGCTTGGGTTTGACGGTGGACTATGGCTACACCTTC,CASSLGLTVDYGYTF
11,-,TRBV28,TRBJ1-2,-,TGTGCCAGCAGAACTAGGGGCGGCTACACCTTC,CASRTRGGYTF
11,-,TRBV6-6,TRBJ2-1,-,TGTGCCACCCAGGGTCACAATGAGCAGTTCTTC,CATQGHNEQFF
14,-,TRBV5-4,TRBJ2-5,-,TGTGCCAGCAGCTTGACAGGGAGGGCTGAGACCCAGTACTTC,CASSLTGRAETQYF
15,-,TRBV11-2,TRBJ2-7,TRBD2,TGTGCCAGCAGTCGTACTAGCGGGGGAGACTACGAGCAGTACTTC,CASSRTSGGDYEQYF
16,-,TRBV6-4,TRBJ2-1,TRBD2,TGTGCCAGCAGTGACTGGGAGACTAGCGGGAGAAATGAGCAGTTCTTC,CASSDWETSGRNEQFF
18,-,TRBV9,TRBJ2-7,TRBD2,TGTGCCAGCAGGAACACCCCGGGGCTAGCGGGAGGGCCGGGCGAGCAGTACTTC,CASRNTPGLAGGPGEQYF
13,once,TRBV12-5,TRBJ2-1,-,TGTGCTAGTGGATGGGGGGAGTACAATGAGCAGTTCTTC,CASGWGEYNEQFF